This entry concerns a single TCR beta chain. Its antigen remains unidentified. The repertoire was sequenced with immunoSEQ multiplex PCR; TCRdb's copy has only in-frame clones and lacks some. The sample lists 35,000 to 45,000 clones, around 90% occurring once. No change in lesions over the prior 6 months defined stable disease. The data originate from a study of resident and recirculating memory T cells in vitiligo. Germline V lookup: CDR1 GTSNPN, CDR2 SVGIG (reference sequence). V was trimmed by 5 bases and J by 7 bases, leaving 11 bases between them. CDR3 size: 11 residues. Overall study results and limits: No single dominant TCR clone appeared; lesion clonality varied.

The receptor was isolated from a male donor with vitiligo. Sequencing input: blood. The chain joins TRBV30 to TRBJ1-2, with a weak D call TRBD1 (5 bases). CDR3 in DNA: TGTGCCTGGTCCTCGGGGGGTGGCTACACCTTC. Translation: CAWSSGGGYTF.